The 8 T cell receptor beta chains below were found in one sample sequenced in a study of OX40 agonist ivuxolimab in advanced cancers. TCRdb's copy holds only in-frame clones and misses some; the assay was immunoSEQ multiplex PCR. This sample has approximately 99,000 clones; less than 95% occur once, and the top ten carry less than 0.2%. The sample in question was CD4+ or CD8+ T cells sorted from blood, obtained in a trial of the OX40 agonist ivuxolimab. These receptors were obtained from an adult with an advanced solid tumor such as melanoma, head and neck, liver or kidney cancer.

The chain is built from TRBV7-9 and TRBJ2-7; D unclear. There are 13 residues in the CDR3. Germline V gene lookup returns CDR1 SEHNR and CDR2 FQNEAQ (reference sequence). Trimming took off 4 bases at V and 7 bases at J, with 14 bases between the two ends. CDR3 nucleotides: TGTGCCAGCAGCTCCCTAGTCCAAATAGAGCAGTACTTC. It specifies CASSSLVQIEQYF. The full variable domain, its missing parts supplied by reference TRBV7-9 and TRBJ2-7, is DTGVSQNPRHKITKRGQNVTFRCDPISEHNRLYWYRQTLGQGPEFLTYFQNEAQLEKSRLLSDRFSAERPKGSFSTLEIQRTEQGDSAMYLCASSSLVQIEQYFGPGTRLTVT.

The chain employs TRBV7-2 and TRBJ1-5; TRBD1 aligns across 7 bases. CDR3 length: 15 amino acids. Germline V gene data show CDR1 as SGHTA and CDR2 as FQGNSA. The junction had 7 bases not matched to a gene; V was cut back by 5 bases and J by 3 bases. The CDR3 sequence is CASSTQTGTNQPQHF. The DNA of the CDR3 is TGTGCCAGCAGCACCCAGACAGGGACCAATCAGCCCCAGCATTTT.

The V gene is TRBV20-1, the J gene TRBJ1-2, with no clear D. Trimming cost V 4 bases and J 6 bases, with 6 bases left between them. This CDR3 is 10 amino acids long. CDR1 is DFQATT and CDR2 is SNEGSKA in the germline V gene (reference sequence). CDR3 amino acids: CSAKGNGYTF. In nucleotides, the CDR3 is TGCAGTGCTAAAGGGAATGGCTACACCTTC.

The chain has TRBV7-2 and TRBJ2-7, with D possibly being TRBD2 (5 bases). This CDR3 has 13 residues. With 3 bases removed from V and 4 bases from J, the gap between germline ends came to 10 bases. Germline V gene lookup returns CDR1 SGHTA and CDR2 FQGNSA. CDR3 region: CASSFLRGYEQYF. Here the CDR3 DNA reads TGTGCCAGCAGCTTCCTGAGAGGGTACGAGCAGTACTTC.

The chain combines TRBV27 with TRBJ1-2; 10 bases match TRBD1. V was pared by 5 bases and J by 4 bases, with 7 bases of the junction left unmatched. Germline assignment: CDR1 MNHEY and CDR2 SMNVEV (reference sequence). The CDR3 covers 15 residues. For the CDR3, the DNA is TGTGCCAGCAGTCGCGGGACAGGGGTGGGCTATGGCTACACCTTC. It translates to CASSRGTGVGYGYTF.

Written as DNA, the CDR3 is TGTGCAAGTCGCTTAGAGATGACAGGGGACTCCCATGCTTTTACGCAGTATTTT. It translates to CASRLEMTGDSHAFTQYF. The chain combines TRBV12-2 with TRBJ2-3; the table names TRBD1, a call not compared with the DNA. TRBV12-2 is deemed a pseudogene. The CDR3 runs 18 residues.

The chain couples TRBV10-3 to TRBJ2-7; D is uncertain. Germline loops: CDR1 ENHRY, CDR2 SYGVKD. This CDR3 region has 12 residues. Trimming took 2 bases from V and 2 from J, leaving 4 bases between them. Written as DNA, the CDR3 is TGTGCCATCAGTGAGACCACCTACGAGCAGTACTTC. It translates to CAISETTYEQYF.

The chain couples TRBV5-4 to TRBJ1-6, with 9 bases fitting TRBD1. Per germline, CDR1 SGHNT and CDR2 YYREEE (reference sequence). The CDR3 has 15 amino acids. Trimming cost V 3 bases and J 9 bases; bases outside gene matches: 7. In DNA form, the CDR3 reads TGTGCCAGCAGCTCTGGGGGGACAGGGAGTTCACCCCTCCACTTT. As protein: CASSSGGTGSSPLHF. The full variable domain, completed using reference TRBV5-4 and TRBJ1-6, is ETGVTQSPTHLIKTRGQQVTLRCSSQSGHNTVSWYQQALGQGPQFIFQYYREEENGRGNFPPRFSGLQFPNYSSELNVNALELDDSALYLCASSSGGTGSSPLHFGNGTRLTVT.